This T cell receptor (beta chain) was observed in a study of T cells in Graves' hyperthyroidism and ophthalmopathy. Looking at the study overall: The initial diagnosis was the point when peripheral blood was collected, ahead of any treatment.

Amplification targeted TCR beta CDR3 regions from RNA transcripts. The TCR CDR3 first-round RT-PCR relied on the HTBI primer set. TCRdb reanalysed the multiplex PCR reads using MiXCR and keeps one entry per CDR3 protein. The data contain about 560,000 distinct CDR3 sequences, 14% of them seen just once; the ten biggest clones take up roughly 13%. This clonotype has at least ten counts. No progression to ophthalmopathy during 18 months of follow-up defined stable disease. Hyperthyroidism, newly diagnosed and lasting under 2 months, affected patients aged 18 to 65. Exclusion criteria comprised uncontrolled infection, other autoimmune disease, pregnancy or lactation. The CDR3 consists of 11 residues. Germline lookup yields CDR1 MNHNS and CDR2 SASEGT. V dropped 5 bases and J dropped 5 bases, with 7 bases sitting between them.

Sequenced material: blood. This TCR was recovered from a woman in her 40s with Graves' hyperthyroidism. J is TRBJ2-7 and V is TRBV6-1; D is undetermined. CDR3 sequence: CASSYVDEQYF. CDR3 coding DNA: TGTGCCAGCAGTTATGTCGACGAGCAGTACTTC.